Listed below are T cell receptor beta chains from one sample, sequenced in a study of PD-L1 blockade in urothelial cancer. Assay: immunoSEQ multiplex PCR; the TCRdb copy retains only in-frame clones and omits some. Of around 100,000 clones listed, around 86% are singletons. This material consisted of PBMCs, taken around atezolizumab (anti-PD-L1) treatment. Receptors were obtained from a man in his 60s with urothelial cancer. The CDR3 runs from the conserved cysteine through the conserved F or W. The order of the fields is clone size, D gene, J gene, V gene, CDR3 DNA, CDR3 protein. D genes are given only for firm matches. Some rows have no size entry. The others give once, few or many, or a class for an expanded clone.

. . TRBJ2-7 TRBV13 TGTGCCAGCAGCTGGGCTAATTACGAGCAGTACTTC CASSWANYEQYF
. . TRBJ2-3 TRBV5-4 TGTGCCAGCAGGCGGGACAGTGTGGAGGATACGCAGTATTTT CASRRDSVEDTQYF
. . TRBJ2-7 TRBV4-2 TGTGCCAGCAGCCAGCAGTCGGGGGGCAGCTACGAGCAGTACTTC CASSQQSGGSYEQYF
. TRBD1 TRBJ2-7 TRBV5-1 TGCGCCAGCAGCTTCACAGGGGGCTTCTCCTACGAGCAGTACTTC CASSFTGGFSYEQYF
. . TRBJ2-3 TRBV29-1 TGCAGCGTTCGTCGGGGCACAGATACGCAGTATTTT CSVRRGTDTQYF
. TRBD1 TRBJ2-7 TRBV28 TGTGCCAGCAGTTCCGGGACAGGGGCGTACGAGCAGTACTTC CASSSGTGAYEQYF
. TRBD1 TRBJ1-2 TRBV9 TGTGCCAGCAGCGCCTCAGGGGGAGCAGGCGAGGCCTATGGCTACACCTTC CASSASGGAGEAYGYTF
few . TRBJ1-5 TRBV5-1 TGCGCCAGCAGCCGGGAGGGCAATCAGCCCCAGCATTTT CASSREGNQPQHF
few TRBD2 TRBJ2-1 TRBV19 TGTGCCAGTAGTCCCGGTCCCCCTAGCGGGGGGGCGTTTGAGCAGTTCTTC CASSPGPPSGGAFEQFF
many TRBD1 TRBJ1-2 TRBV20-1 TGCAGTGCTAGAACAGGGGAAGGCTACACCTTC CSARTGEGYTF
. TRBD1 TRBJ2-2 TRBV7-7 TGTGCCAGCAGCCCAACAGGGGGAGTGGAGCTGTTTTTT CASSPTGGVELFF
. TRBD1 TRBJ1-1 TRBV28 TGTGCCAGCAGCGATGACAGGGGTCTCCTGGGGACTGAAGCTTTCTTT CASSDDRGLLGTEAFF
. . TRBJ2-7 TRBV11-3 TGTGCCAGCAGCTTAGGGGGGGACCACTACGAGCAGTACTTC CASSLGGDHYEQYF
once . TRBJ1-1 TRBV28 TGTGCCAGCAGTTTGGGCAATCCTGTTTTCGCTGAAGCTTTCTTT CASSLGNPVFAEAFF
. TRBD2 TRBJ2-7 TRBV28 TGTGCCAGCAGTTTAAGGGGACTAGTTCACGAGCAGTACTTC CASSLRGLVHEQYF
. TRBD1 TRBJ1-4 TRBV10-3 TGTGCCATCAGTGAGTCGATGCGGGACAGGGGGATAGTAACTAATGAAAAACTGTTTTTT CAISESMRDRGIVTNEKLFF
. . TRBJ1-1 TRBV6-5 TGTGCCAGCACCTCCTCAGGTGAAGCTTTCTTT CASTSSGEAFF
. TRBD2 TRBJ2-5 TRBV5-1 TGCGCCAGCAGCTTGCGGACTAGCGGGAGGGCCATGTACTTC CASSLRTSGRAMYF
. TRBD2 TRBJ2-1 TRBV10-1 TGCGCCAGCAGTCCACAGACTAGCGCAGAACAGTTCTTC CASSPQTSAEQFF
. TRBD1 TRBJ2-7 TRBV2 TGTGCCAGCACAGACAGGGGCCACCTACCCTACGAGCAGTACTTC CASTDRGHLPYEQYF
. . TRBJ1-1 TRBV5-1 TGCGCCAGCAGCTTGGCAGTTAACACTGAAGCTTTCTTT CASSLAVNTEAFF
. TRBD1 TRBJ1-2 TRBV7-2 TGTGCCAGCAGCTTAGGAGGGACAGGAAGTTATGGCTACACCTTC CASSLGGTGSYGYTF
. . TRBJ2-7 TRBV10-3 TGTGCCATCAGGAAGACAGATGATCTCTACGAGCAGTACTTC CAIRKTDDLYEQYF
few . TRBJ1-4 TRBV30 TGTGCCTGGAGTGTACAGGATGAAAAACTGTTTTTT CAWSVQDEKLFF
. . TRBJ1-6 TRBV2 TGTGCCAGCAGTAGACAGTATAATTCACCCCTCCACTTT CASSRQYNSPLHF
. TRBD1 TRBJ1-2 TRBV7-3 TGTGCCAGCAGCCCCGGGACAGGGGGAGCCTACACCTTC CASSPGTGGAYTF
. . TRBJ1-1 TRBV5-6 TGTGCCAGCTCGAGGGAGGGAGAAGCTTTCTTT CASSREGEAFF
. TRBD1 TRBJ2-5 TRBV6-1 TGTGCCAGCAGTGTTAGGACAGGGAGCCAAGAGACCCAGTACTTC CASSVRTGSQETQYF
. TRBD2 TRBJ2-3 TRBV7-2 TGTGCCAGCAGCCCCGGACTAGCGGGGCGGGGAGATACGCAGTATTTT CASSPGLAGRGDTQYF
. . TRBJ2-7 TRBV9 TGTGCCAGCAGCGTTGGCGGTAGCTCCTACGAGCAGTACTTC CASSVGGSSYEQYF
once . TRBJ2-3 TRBV11-2 TGTGCCAGCAGCCCCTCGATTTGGGGGGGCGTAGATACGCAGTATTTT CASSPSIWGGVDTQYF
. TRBD2 TRBJ2-5 TRBV19 TGTGCCAGTAGCAGCCCCCGCGTTGCGGGGGGGTACCAAGAGACCCAGTACTTC CASSSPRVAGGYQETQYF
once . TRBJ1-1 TRBV5-1 TGCGCCAGCAGCCCGGGGGGCCGAGGCCGATCTGAAGCTTTCTTT CASSPGGRGRSEAFF
. . TRBJ2-1 TRBV9 TGTGCCAGCAGCGTAGAGGGGAACTTACACAATGAGCAGTTCTTC CASSVEGNLHNEQFF
once TRBD2 TRBJ2-5 TRBV4-1 TGCGCCAGCAGCTCCTGGGCCTCTGGGGGGGAAGAAGAGACCCAGTACTTC CASSSWASGGEEETQYF
once . TRBJ1-2 TRBV4-1 TGCGCCAGCAGCCAAGATCCCGGGGGAATCAACTATGGCTACACCTTC CASSQDPGGINYGYTF
. TRBD2 TRBJ2-1 TRBV10-1 TGCGCCAGCAGTGGGGGGGGAGGTGAGCAGTTCTTC CASSGGGGEQFF
. . TRBJ2-5 TRBV6-1 TGTGCCAGCAGCCGACCGGGTATTCAAGAGACCCAGTACTTC CASSRPGIQETQYF
. . TRBJ1-2 TRBV28 TGTGCCAGCAGTTTAAGTCGGAGTAACTATGGCTACACCTTC CASSLSRSNYGYTF
. . TRBJ2-2 TRBV30 TGTGCCTGGGGACAGAACACCGGGGAGCTGTTTTTT CAWGQNTGELFF
. TRBD1 TRBJ1-1 TRBV29-1 TGCAGCGCTCCAGGACAGGGGCCACATGAAGCTTTCTTT CSAPGQGPHEAFF
. TRBD1 TRBJ2-5 TRBV2 TGTGCCAGCAGGAGGGGGACAGGCCAAGAGACCCAGTACTTC CASRRGTGQETQYF
once TRBD2 TRBJ2-1 TRBV19 TGTGCCAGTAGTCAGGGCGGGAGTTGGCTCACCAATGAGCAGTTCTTC CASSQGGSWLTNEQFF
. . TRBJ1-2 TRBV28 TGTGCCAGCAGTGGAAGGGGTGGCTATGGCTACACCTTC CASSGRGGYGYTF
. TRBD1 TRBJ2-4 TRBV15 TGTGCCACCAGCGCCGGTCCCGGGACAGGGGTGAGGGCCAAAAACATTCAGTACTTC CATSAGPGTGVRAKNIQYF
. . TRBJ2-5 TRBV5-1 TGCGCCAGCAGGGTGGCGGGCCCAGAGACCCAGTACTTC CASRVAGPETQYF
. TRBD2 TRBJ2-7 TRBV6-6 TGTGCCAGCAGGAATAGCGGGGGGCCTGAGCAGTACTTC CASRNSGGPEQYF
. . TRBJ1-2 TRBV13 TGTGCCAGCAGCTTAGGGAGGGCGGATGGCTACACCTTC CASSLGRADGYTF
. . TRBJ1-1 TRBV5-8 TGTGCCAGCAGCGGGGAGCGGTGGGACACTGAAGCTTTCTTT CASSGERWDTEAFF
. TRBD2 TRBJ2-7 TRBV30 TGTGCCTGGAGTGGGGAGGGGTGGACCTACGAGCAGTACTTC CAWSGEGWTYEQYF
. . TRBJ1-2 TRBV5-4 TGTGCCAGCAGCTTGGCTCAGGATGGCTACACCTTC CASSLAQDGYTF
. TRBD1 TRBJ1-2 TRBV6-6 TGTGCCAGCAGTCCGGACAGGGAGCATGGCTACACCTTC CASSPDREHGYTF
once . TRBJ1-3 TRBV11-2 TGTGCCAGCAGCTTAGGGGGGGGCTCTGGAAACACCATATATTTT CASSLGGGSGNTIYF
. . TRBJ2-7 TRBV5-1 TGCGCCAGCAGCTCGTACGGGGGACTTTCCTACGAGCAGTACTTC CASSSYGGLSYEQYF
. TRBD1 TRBJ1-4 TRBV6-5 TGTGCCAGCAGCCCTCAGGGGGCCTGGGAAAAACTGTTTTTT CASSPQGAWEKLFF